A selection of T cell receptor beta chains follows, all from one sample in a study of blood T cells in healthy people across ages. MiXCR, run by TCRdb on the 5' RACE reads, gives a single entry per CDR3 protein. The sample has about 1.4 million distinct CDR3 sequences, almost 60% seen once. Sequencing was carried out using blood. The receptors stem from a man between 18 and 29 years old in good health. The CDR3 runs from the conserved cysteine through the conserved F or W. A D gene is named only where the DNA matches it firmly. The listing skips clone size in some rows; elsewhere it reads once, few, many or a size class.

TGTGCCAGCAGCTTAGCGTTGGGACAGGGAACCTACGAGCAGTACTTC | CASSLALGQGTYEQYF | TRBJ2-7 | - | TRBD1 | 16 | TRBV7-6
TGCAGCTGGGGGGGGAAGAAGGGCTACGAGCAGTACTTC | CSWGGKKGYEQYF | TRBJ2-7 | - | TRBD2 | 13 | TRBV20-1
TGCGCCAGCAGCTCTGGACAGGGGGAGACCCAGTACTTC | CASSSGQGETQYF | TRBJ2-5 | many | TRBD1 | 13 | TRBV5-1
TGTGCCATCAGCGTCAGGGAAATGGTCTCACCCCTCCACTTT | CAISVREMVSPLHF | TRBJ1-6 | few | - | 14 | TRBV10-3
TGTGCCATCCGGGGGGAGACAGGGAAGGTCTACGAGCAGTACTTC | CAIRGETGKVYEQYF | TRBJ2-7 | - | - | 15 | TRBV6-1
TGCGCCAGCAGCCAAGATCAGACGGGACAGGGAAAGGGAGCTTTCTTT | CASSQDQTGQGKGAFF | TRBJ1-1 | - | TRBD1 | 16 | TRBV4-3
TGCAGTGCTAGTCCTAGCGGGAGATCCAATGAGCAGTTCTTC | CSASPSGRSNEQFF | TRBJ2-1 | - | TRBD2 | 14 | TRBV20-1
TGCAGTGCCGGGCGCGATCGGATTAACCCCCACTACACCTTC | CSAGRDRINPHYTF | TRBJ1-2 | once | - | 14 | TRBV20-1
TGTGCCAGCAGCATACAGGGGGCGAGCCCTAGCAATCAGCCCCAGCATTTT | CASSIQGASPSNQPQHF | TRBJ1-5 | - | - | 17 | TRBV21-1
TGTGCCAGCAGACGGTCGGACAGGGAGTTGGCACCCCTCCACTTT | CASRRSDRELAPLHF | TRBJ1-6 | - | TRBD1 | 15 | TRBV12-3/TRBV12-4
TGTGCCAGCAGCCCGGGGGAGACGATTTCCTACGAGCAGTACTTC | CASSPGETISYEQYF | TRBJ2-7 | - | - | 15 | TRBV4-2
TGTGCCAGCAGCCAAGAGGTCACCCCCAATGAGCAGTTCTTC | CASSQEVTPNEQFF | TRBJ2-1 | - | - | 14 | TRBV4-2
TGTGCCACCAGCAGAGATCTGAATTTGGGGACAGGATTAAAGATCACAGATACGCAGTATTTT | CATSRDLNLGTGLKITDTQYF | TRBJ2-3 | - | TRBD1 | 21 | TRBV15
TGTGCCAGCAGTGGTCAGGGCGTAGCCAAAAACATTCAGTACTTC | CASSGQGVAKNIQYF | TRBJ2-4 | - | - | 15 | TRBV2
TGTGCCAGCAGTTTAAAGGGACTAGCGGGATACGAGCAGTACTTC | CASSLKGLAGYEQYF | TRBJ2-7 | few | TRBD2 | 15 | TRBV27
TGTGCCAGCAGTGCGGGCGGGAGGGCCGGAGATACGCAGTATTTT | CASSAGGRAGDTQYF | TRBJ2-3 | - | TRBD2 | 15 | TRBV6-4
TGTGCCAGCAGCGGCCGGGACAGGGTCGACAATGAGCAGTTCTTC | CASSGRDRVDNEQFF | TRBJ2-1 | - | TRBD1 | 15 | TRBV7-9
TGCAGCGTTGAGGCTACCACCTACGAGCAGTACTTC | CSVEATTYEQYF | TRBJ2-7 | - | - | 12 | TRBV29-1
TGCAGCGTTGGAATCAGCGCCTACGAGCAGTACTTC | CSVGISAYEQYF | TRBJ2-7 | few | - | 12 | TRBV29-1